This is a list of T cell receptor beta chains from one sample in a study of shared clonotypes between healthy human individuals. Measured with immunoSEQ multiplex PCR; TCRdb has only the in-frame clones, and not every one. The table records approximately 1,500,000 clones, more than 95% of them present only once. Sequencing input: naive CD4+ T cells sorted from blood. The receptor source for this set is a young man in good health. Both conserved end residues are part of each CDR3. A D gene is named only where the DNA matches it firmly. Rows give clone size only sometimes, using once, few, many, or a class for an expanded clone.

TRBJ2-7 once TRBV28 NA TGTGCCAGCAGTTTACAGGTCGGGGGGCAGTACTTC CASSLQVGGQYF
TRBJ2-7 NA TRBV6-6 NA TGTGCCAGCAGTTGGGAGCCCGGGGACTACGAGCAGTACTTC CASSWEPGDYEQYF
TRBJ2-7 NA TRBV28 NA TGTGCCAGCAGTTCAGGGGTCTACGAGCAGTACTTC CASSSGVYEQYF
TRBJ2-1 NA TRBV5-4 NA TGTGCCAGCAGCCCCACGGGATCCCCCTCCCCCCACAATGAGCAGTTCTTC CASSPTGSPSPHNEQFF
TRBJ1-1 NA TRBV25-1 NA TGTGCCAGCAGTGAACCCACGTCAGGGAACACTGAAGCTTTCTTT CASSEPTSGNTEAFF
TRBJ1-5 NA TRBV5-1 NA TGCGCCAGCAGCTTGGATGCAAATAGCAATCAGCCCCAGCATTTT CASSLDANSNQPQHF
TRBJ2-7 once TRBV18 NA TGTGCCAGCTCCCAGTCCTACGAGCAGTACTTC CASSQSYEQYF
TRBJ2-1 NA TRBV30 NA TGTGCCTGGAGTTACACTGAGCAGTTCTTC CAWSYTEQFF
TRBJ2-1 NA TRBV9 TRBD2 TGTGCCAGCAGCGTAGTTTCAGACCCGGGACTAGCGGGGGGTTCCTACAATGAGCAGTTCTTC CASSVVSDPGLAGGSYNEQFF
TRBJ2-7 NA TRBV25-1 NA TGTGCCAGCAGGAGGGGTGGATCCTACGAGCAGTACTTC CASRRGGSYEQYF
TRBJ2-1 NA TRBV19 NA TGTGCCCGGGGGCCTTGCGGTCACCACAATGAGCAGTTCTTC CARGPCGHHNEQFF
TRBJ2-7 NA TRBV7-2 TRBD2 TGTGCCAGCAGCTTCAATTACCCGGGACTAGCGGGGTCCTCCTACGAGCAGTACTTC CASSFNYPGLAGSSYEQYF
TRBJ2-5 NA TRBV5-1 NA TGCGCCAGCAGCTTGGCAGGGAGATTGGGCGGAGAGACCCAGTACTTC CASSLAGRLGGETQYF
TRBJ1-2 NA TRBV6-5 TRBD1 TGTGCCAGCAGTTACGGGCCAGGGGGTGGTGGCTACACCTTC CASSYGPGGGGYTF
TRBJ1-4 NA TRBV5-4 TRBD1 TGTGCCAGCAGCTTGGGACAGGGGATTAATGAAAAACTGTTTTTT CASSLGQGINEKLFF
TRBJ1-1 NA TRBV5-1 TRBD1 TGCGCCAGCAGCTTAATGGGACAGGCCTCAGTAGGAGCTTTCTTT CASSLMGQASVGAFF
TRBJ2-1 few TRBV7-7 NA TGTGCCAGCAGCCGACCTGGCAGTAATGAGCAGTTCTTC CASSRPGSNEQFF
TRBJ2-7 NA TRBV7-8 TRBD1 TGTGCCAGCAGCCCGCGGGACAGGGGCGTCTACGAGCAGTACTTC CASSPRDRGVYEQYF
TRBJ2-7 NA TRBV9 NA TGTGCCAGCAGCGTAGAAGGGTCGTCCACCTACGAGCAGTACTTC CASSVEGSSTYEQYF
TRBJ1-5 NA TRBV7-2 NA TGTGCCAGCAGCTTAGGCCGACAGACATATAGCAATCAGCCCCAGCATTTT CASSLGRQTYSNQPQHF
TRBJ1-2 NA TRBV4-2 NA TGTGCCAGCAGCCAAGAATCGGGGGACTATGGCTACACCTTC CASSQESGDYGYTF
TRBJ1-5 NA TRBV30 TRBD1 TGTGCCTGGAGTCGTCTATCTTGGACAGGGGAAAATCAGCCCCAGCATTTT CAWSRLSWTGENQPQHF
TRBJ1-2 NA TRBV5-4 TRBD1 TGTGCCAGCAGCTACGGGACAGGGGGCTTTCCATTTTCTGGTGGCTACACCTTC CASSYGTGGFPFSGGYTF
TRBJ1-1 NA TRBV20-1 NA TGCAGTGCTTGGACTGGTTTGGAAGCTTTCTTT CSAWTGLEAFF
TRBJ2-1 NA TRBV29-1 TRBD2 TGCAGCGCCCTGGAGGCCACTAGCGGGAGTTACAATGAGCAGTTCTTC CSALEATSGSYNEQFF
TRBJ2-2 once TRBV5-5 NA TGTGCCAGCAGCGTGGGACCCTCACTGGGGACCGGGGAGCTGTTTTTT CASSVGPSLGTGELFF